The text below deals with one TCR beta chain. Its antigen remains unidentified. Libraries were prepared by immunoSEQ multiplex PCR; TCRdb keeps only in-frame clonotypes and omits some of them. The table records 86,000 or so clones, approximately 96% of them present only once. This record comes from a study of human thymus T cells. General observations from the study: The authors found apparently biased V and J gene usage in thymic and blood repertoires. Reports from related research described highly overlapping thymic repertoires among unrelated individuals.

Trimming left V 6 bases short and J 0 bases short, with 6 bases between. Germline CDR1 SGHAT, CDR2 FQNNGV. This CDR3 is built from 12 residues. Resections were taken during corrective heart surgery, and the thymus tissue came from these. The V call is TRBV11-2, the J call TRBJ2-7; D is ambiguous. The sequenced sample consisted of thymus tissue. The TCR was taken from a boy in the first two years of life with a congenital heart defect but otherwise immunologically healthy. The CDR3 sequence is CASSQSSYEQYF. The CDR3 coding sequence is TGTGCCAGCAGTCAGAGCTCCTACGAGCAGTACTTC.